This paragraph reports one T cell receptor beta chain. Its cognate antigen is unknown. The sample comes from a study of regulatory T cells in long-lasting Graves disease. The sample's time point: persistent/refractory GD, antithyroid drugs over 5 years with positive TRAb. PBMC RNA was the source of the TCR library. Construction of TCR beta libraries relied on iRepertoire HTBI primers and on Arm-PCR targeting CDR3 regions. Per the study methods: Overall, samples carried approximately 60 TRBV and more than 13 TRBJ segments. TCRdb analysed the multiplex PCR reads with MiXCR anew, one entry per CDR3 protein. The V and J calls were not made by the authors but by TCRdb's processing. Of nearly 350,000 distinct CDR3 sequences in the sample, roughly a fifth were seen once. Germline assignment: CDR1 KGHDR and CDR2 SFDVKD. Trimming cost V 3 bases and J 5 bases, with 6 bases left between them. The CDR3 length is 12 residues.

Whole-study results and caveats: The sample size was small, and this may have reduced accuracy. Whereas new patients shared 950 to 1,000 public clonotypes, persistent patients shared more, at 2,500 to 3,500.

The sequences come from peripheral blood mononuclear cells (PBMCs), collected when the disease was refractory, from a patient treated with antithyroid drugs. This TCR was sampled from a female donor with Graves disease. The chain couples TRBV24-1 to TRBJ1-1; D gene ambiguous. CDR3 residues: CATSDMGTEAFF. The CDR3 coding sequence is TGTGCCACCAGTGATATGGGAACTGAAGCTTTCTTT.